These T cell receptor beta chains were read from a single sample in a study of blood T cell repertoires in COVID-19. The data were produced by immunoSEQ multiplex PCR, yet TCRdb's version contains in-frame clones alone and is incomplete. The repertoire consists of under 100,000 clones, with about four fifths occurring once and the leading ten covering roughly a tenth. Input material: peripheral blood. These receptors came from a man between 60 and 75 years old with acute or convalescent COVID-19. The conserved cysteine and the conserved F or W are not part of the CDR3 here.

TRBV11-2,TRBJ2-7,ASSLGGGPQGYEQY
TRBV28,TRBJ1-4,ASSLWSPGQGGEKLF
TRBV29-1,TRBJ2-5,SVENREETQY
TRBV9,TRBJ2-1,ASSVKGRRLLGDEQF
TRBV7-8,TRBJ1-5,ASSSEVQPQH
TRBV10-3,TRBJ1-5,AISQDSNSNQPQH
TRBV12-3/TRBV12-4,TRBJ2-7,ASTRQGTGEQY
TRBV24-1,TRBJ2-1,ATSDSPGSYNEQF
TRBV19,TRBJ2-4,ASSPTGLGNIQY
TRBV12-3/TRBV12-4,TRBJ2-7,ASSRRGEQY
TRBV10-3,TRBJ1-1,AIRNRGGGTEAF
TRBV19,TRBJ1-1,ASTRTGTGGYGEAF
TRBV28,TRBJ2-7,ASSQRTGSSYEQY
TRBV7-3,TRBJ1-2,ASSPGQTYGYT
TRBV5-1,TRBJ2-7,ASSLADRGHEQY
TRBV19,TRBJ2-4,ASSGLGSGNIQY
TRBV7-2,TRBJ2-7,ASSLGTGGGEQY
TRBV7-2,TRBJ2-1,ASSSSYSYNEQF
TRBV6-6,TRBJ1-1,ATEGQGWAEAF
TRBV12-3/TRBV12-4,TRBJ2-3,ASSPPGDTQY
TRBV3-1/TRBV3-2,TRBJ1-2,ASSLGQGISYGYT
TRBV6-6,TRBJ1-2,ASNQGGAEVRYGYT
TRBV18,TRBJ2-3,ASSPGGTDTQY
TRBV7-3,TRBJ2-1,ASSFDRGLYNEQF
TRBV5-1,TRBJ1-1,ASSFQNGGEAF
TRBV27,TRBJ2-1,ASSQQGAFEQF
TRBV7-9,TRBJ2-3,ASSFGLPTDTQY
TRBV9,TRBJ2-7,ASSVDRTSGRGHEQY
TRBV7-9,TRBJ1-1,ASSQGTEAF
TRBV2,TRBJ1-1,ASIGAEAF
TRBV7-2,TRBJ1-4,ASSFQGATGEKLF
TRBV4-3,TRBJ2-6,ASSRGTPGANVLT
TRBV5-6,TRBJ2-1,ASSLEGAGNEQF
TRBV5-1,TRBJ1-3,ASSLGGPGNTIY
TRBV7-2,TRBJ1-1,ASSSIRGDGRAV
TRBV7-8,TRBJ2-1,ASSLRRETSYNEQF
TRBV11-2,TRBJ2-2,ASSFSAGAGELF
TRBV10-3,TRBJ1-5,AISVTGGDQPQH
TRBV27,TRBJ1-2,ASKTSSGQPGYT
TRBV30,TRBJ2-7,AWSVLAGGLEQY
TRBV12-3/TRBV12-4,TRBJ2-1,ASSRDPGEEQF
TRBV3-1/TRBV3-2,TRBJ1-4,ASSVGGSEKLF
TRBV11-1,TRBJ1-3,ASSLSAGGDTIY
TRBV5-1,TRBJ2-2,ASSLAGGTSGGANTGELF
TRBV24-1,TRBJ2-6,ATSSLLSGANVLT
TRBV3-1/TRBV3-2,TRBJ2-1,ASSLGTSGVGEQF
TRBV7-2,TRBJ1-6,ASSLVSSYNSPLH
TRBV11-2,TRBJ2-3,ASSPGTSGGGGDTQY
TRBV19,TRBJ2-2,ASTTSQGHGELF
TRBV7-8,TRBJ2-7,ASSLAQAGGQRRGEQY
TRBV7-2,TRBJ1-2,ASSLDRRGYT
TRBV6-6,TRBJ1-5,ASSYSTGVGQPQH
TRBV6-6,TRBJ1-2,ASSYSQGGGYGYT
TRBV12-5,TRBJ1-1,ASAFSGRTEAF
TRBV7-2,TRBJ2-3,ASSLLTSGGDTQY
TRBV4-3,TRBJ1-6,ASSQNRVNSPLH
TRBV2,TRBJ1-6,ASSASGRYSPLH
TRBV19,TRBJ2-2,ASRRDRDTGELF
TRBV6-5,TRBJ1-3,ASRTGTGGNTIY
TRBV24-1,TRBJ1-5,ATSDLGGEQH